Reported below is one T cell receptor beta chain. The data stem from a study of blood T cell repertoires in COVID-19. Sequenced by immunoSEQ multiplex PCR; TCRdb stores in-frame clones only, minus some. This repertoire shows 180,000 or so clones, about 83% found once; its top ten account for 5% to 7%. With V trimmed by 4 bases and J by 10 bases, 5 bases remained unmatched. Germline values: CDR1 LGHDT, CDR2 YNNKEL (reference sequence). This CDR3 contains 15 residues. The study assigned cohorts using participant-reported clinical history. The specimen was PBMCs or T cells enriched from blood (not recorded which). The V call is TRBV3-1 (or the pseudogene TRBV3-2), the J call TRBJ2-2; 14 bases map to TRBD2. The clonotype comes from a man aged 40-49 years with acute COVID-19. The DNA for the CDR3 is TGTGCCAGCAGCCCCCCGGGACTAGCGGGAGAGGAGCTGTTTTTT. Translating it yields CASSPPGLAGEELFF.